The clone carrying this T cell receptor (beta chain) occurred once. Trimming pared 6 bases from V and 7 bases from J, leaving 21 bases between. The CDR3 is 15 amino acids. Germline V lookup: CDR1 SGHAT, CDR2 FQNNGV. Original processing notes: The assay estimated nucleated cells by amplifying reference gene primers. Sequencing was performed with immunoSEQ multiplex PCR; in TCRdb, only in-frame clones are kept and a portion is missing. The V and J calls and the clone size are those of that table, but D and trimming were determined from the DNA. The sample records some 100,000 clones, over 80% being singletons. This record belongs to a study of blood T cell repertoires in COVID-19. At the level of the study: Whether acute or convalescent, the COVID-19 samples came from the United States, Italy and Spain. PBMCs, B-cell-depleted T cells, or T cells were the source of the cDNA or gDNA that made up the material.

The chain links TRBV11-2 to TRBJ1-2, with D perhaps TRBD1 (5 bases). The clonotype originates from a man aged 45-60 years with active COVID-19. Sequenced sample: peripheral blood. The CDR3 loop reads CASRSISLGGGGYTF. CDR3 DNA: TGTGCCAGCAGGTCGATAAGCCTTGGGGGGGGTGGCTACACCTTC.